The clone carrying this T cell receptor beta chain was seen many times. These data come from a study of T-cell reconstitution after alpha-beta-depleted transplantation in children. The germline gives CDR1 DFQATT, CDR2 SNEGSKA (reference sequence). The CDR3 contains 16 residues. The V gene end was trimmed by 5 bases and the J gene end by 3 bases; junction bases not matched to a gene: 12. Using unique molecular identifiers, the investigators prepared the TCRbeta library. TCRdb re-called the PCR reads with MiXCR, one entry per CDR3 protein. Of fewer than 120,000 distinct CDR3 sequences in the sample, 10% are singletons; the top ten hold about 8.8%.

The source material was PBMCs from the stem cell graft donor, sampled from the stem cell graft. V is TRBV20-1 and J is TRBJ2-4; 8 nucleotides agree with TRBD1. This TCR was sampled from a human donor who donated a stem cell graft to a child with acute lymphoblastic leukemia. CDR3 sequence (DNA): TGCAGTGCTCCCCCTCGGACAGGGTACGGCAAAAACATTCAGTACTTC. Residues: CSAPPRTGYGKNIQYF.